The clone carrying this T cell receptor (beta chain) has at least ten counts. Sequencing libraries for TCR beta were prepared with iRepertoire HTBI primers and Arm-PCR of CDR3 regions. One entry per CDR3 protein, called by TCRdb with MiXCR from the multiplex PCR reads. The profile covers more than 300,000 distinct CDR3 sequences, with approximately 10% appearing a single time and about 19% taken by the ten largest. Time point indicated: newly diagnosed GD, antithyroid drugs for less than 3 months. The TCR library was prepared using RNA isolated from PBMCs. The source of the sample is a study of regulatory T cells in long-lasting Graves disease. These records were also assigned to another study, of T cells in Graves' hyperthyroidism and ophthalmopathy.

This clonotype was obtained from a young woman with Graves disease. The sample in question was peripheral blood mononuclear cells (PBMCs), obtained at new diagnosis, from a patient treated with antithyroid drugs.

DNA for the CDR3: TGTGCCAGCAGTTACAATAAGGACGGATACTATGGCTACACCTTC. It is translated as CASSYNKDGYYGYTF. This chain connects TRBV6-9 to TRBJ1-2; D not resolved. The germline V gene has CDR1 MNHGY and CDR2 SVAAGI. Trimming cost V 3 bases and J 3 bases, with 14 bases left between them. The CDR3 has 15 residues.